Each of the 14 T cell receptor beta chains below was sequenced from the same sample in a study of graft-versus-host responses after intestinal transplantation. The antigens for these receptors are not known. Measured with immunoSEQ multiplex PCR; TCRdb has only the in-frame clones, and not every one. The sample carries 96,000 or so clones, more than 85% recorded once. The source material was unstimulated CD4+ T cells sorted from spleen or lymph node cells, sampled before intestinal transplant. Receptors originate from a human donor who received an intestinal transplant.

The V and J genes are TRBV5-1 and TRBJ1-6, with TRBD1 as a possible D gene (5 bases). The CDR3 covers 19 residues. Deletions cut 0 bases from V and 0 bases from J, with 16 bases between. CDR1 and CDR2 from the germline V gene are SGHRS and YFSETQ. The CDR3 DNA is TGCGCCAGCAGCTTGGGCATTCAGGGTTTCAGCTCCTATAATTCACCCCTCCACTTT. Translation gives CASSLGIQGFSSYNSPLHF.

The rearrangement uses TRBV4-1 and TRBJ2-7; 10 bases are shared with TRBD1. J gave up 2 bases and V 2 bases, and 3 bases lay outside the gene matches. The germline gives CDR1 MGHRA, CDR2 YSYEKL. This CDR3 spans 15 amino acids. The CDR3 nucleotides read TGCGCCAGCAGCCAAACCGGGACAGGGGCCTACGAGCAGTACTTC. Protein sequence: CASSQTGTGAYEQYF.

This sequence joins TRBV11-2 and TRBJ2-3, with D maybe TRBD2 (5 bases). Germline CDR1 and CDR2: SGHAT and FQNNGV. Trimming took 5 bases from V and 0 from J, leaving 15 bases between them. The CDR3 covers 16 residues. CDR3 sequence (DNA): TGTGCCAGCAGCCCCGGCGGGCAGGTTAGCACAGATACGCAGTATTTT. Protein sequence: CASSPGGQVSTDTQYF.

The CDR3 coding sequence is TGTGCCAGCAGCTTACTGCAGGGGGCAGGAAACACCATATATTTT. Protein product: CASSLLQGAGNTIYF. The chain has TRBV7-9 and TRBJ1-3; 8 positions agree with TRBD1. The CDR3 contains 15 residues. V lost 2 bases, J lost 4 bases, and 4 bases stayed unmatched. Germline CDR1 and CDR2: SEHNR and FQNEAQ (reference sequence).

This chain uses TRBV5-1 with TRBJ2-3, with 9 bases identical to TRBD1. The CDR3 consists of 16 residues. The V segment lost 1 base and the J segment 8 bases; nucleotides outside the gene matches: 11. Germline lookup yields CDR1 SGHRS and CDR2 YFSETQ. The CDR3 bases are TGCGCCAGCAGCTTGACTGGGACAGGGCAGAGTGGTACGCAGTATTTT. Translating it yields CASSLTGTGQSGTQYF.

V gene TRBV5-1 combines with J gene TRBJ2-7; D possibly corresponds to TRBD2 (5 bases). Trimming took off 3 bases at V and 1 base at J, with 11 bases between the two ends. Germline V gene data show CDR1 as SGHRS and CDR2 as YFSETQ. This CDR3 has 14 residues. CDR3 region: CASSSFSVSYEQYF. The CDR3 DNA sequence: TGCGCCAGCAGCTCGTTTAGCGTTTCCTACGAGCAGTACTTC.

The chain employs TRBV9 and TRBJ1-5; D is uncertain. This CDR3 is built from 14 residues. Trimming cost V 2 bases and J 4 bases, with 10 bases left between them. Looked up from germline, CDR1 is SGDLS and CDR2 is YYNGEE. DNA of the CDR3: TGTGCCAGCAGCGTTGGAGGAGGTAATCAGCCCCAGCATTTT. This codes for CASSVGGGNQPQHF.

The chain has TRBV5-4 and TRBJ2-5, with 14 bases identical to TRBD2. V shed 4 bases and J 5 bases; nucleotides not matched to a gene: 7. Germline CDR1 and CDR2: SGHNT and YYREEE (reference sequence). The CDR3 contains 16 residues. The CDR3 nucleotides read TGTGCCAGCAGCCGGACTAGCGGGGGGAGGATGGAGACCCAGTACTTC. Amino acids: CASSRTSGGRMETQYF.

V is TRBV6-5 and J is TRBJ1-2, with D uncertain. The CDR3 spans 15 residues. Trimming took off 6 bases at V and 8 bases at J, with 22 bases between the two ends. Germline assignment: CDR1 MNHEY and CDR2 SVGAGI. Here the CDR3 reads CASRPPGRGSRGYTF. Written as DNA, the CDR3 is TGTGCCAGCAGACCCCCTGGTCGCGGATCTAGGGGCTACACCTTC.

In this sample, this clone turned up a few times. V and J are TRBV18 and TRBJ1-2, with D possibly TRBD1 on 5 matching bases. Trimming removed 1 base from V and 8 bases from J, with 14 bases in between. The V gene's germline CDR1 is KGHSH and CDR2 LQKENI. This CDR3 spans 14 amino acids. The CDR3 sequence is CASSPRWGAEGYTF. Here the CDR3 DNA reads TGTGCCAGCTCACCACGTTGGGGCGCCGAGGGCTACACCTTC.

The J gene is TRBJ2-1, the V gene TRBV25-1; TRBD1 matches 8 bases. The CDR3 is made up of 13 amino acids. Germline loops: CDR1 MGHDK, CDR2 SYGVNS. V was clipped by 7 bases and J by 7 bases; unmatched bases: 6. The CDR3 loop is CASKETGVNEQFF. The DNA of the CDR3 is TGTGCCAGCAAAGAGACAGGGGTGAATGAGCAGTTCTTC.

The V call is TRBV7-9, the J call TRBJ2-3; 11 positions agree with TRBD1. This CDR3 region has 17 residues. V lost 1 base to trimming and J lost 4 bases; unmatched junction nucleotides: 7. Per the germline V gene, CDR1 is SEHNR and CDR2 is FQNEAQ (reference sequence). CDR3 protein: CASSLDPGQGGSDTQYF. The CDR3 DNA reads TGTGCCAGCAGCTTAGATCCGGGACAGGGGGGTTCAGATACGCAGTATTTT.

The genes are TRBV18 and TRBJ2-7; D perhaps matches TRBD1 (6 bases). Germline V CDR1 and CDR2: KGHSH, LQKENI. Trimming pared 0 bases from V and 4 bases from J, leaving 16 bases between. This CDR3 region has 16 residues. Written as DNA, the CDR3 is TGTGCCAGCTCACCACCGGCAGGGGTGCCCATATACGAGCAGTACTTC. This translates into CASSPPAGVPIYEQYF.

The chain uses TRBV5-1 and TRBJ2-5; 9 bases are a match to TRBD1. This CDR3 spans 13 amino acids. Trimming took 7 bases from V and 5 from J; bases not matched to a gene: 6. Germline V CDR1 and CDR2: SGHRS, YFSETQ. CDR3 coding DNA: TGCGCCAGCGGGGGTGACAGGGGGGAGACCCAGTACTTC. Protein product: CASGGDRGETQYF.